This T cell receptor (beta chain) was sequenced during a study of long-term antiretroviral therapy in people with HIV. CDR1 and CDR2 from the germline V gene are SGHDT and YYEEEE. The CDR3 runs 14 residues. Trimming left V 0 bases short and J 7 bases short, with 13 bases between. Survey-level immunoSEQ v3.0 assays were run. Generated by immunoSEQ multiplex PCR, the TCRdb table keeps only in-frame clones and is missing some. The sample consists of some 21,000 clones, around 79% of them appearing once. The sequence derives from a man aged 50-60 years with HIV. The sample was unsorted PBMCs, taken 0.3 years after starting antiretroviral therapy. The gene calls are TRBV5-6 and TRBJ1-2; D uncertain. The CDR3 loop is CASSLDAGGSGYTF. The CDR3 DNA follows: TGTGCCAGCAGCTTGGACGCCGGAGGTAGTGGCTACACCTTC.